These 27 T cell receptor beta chains originate from one sample sequenced in a study of PD-1 blockade in classical Hodgkin lymphoma. Clones were read by immunoSEQ multiplex PCR, and TCRdb kept only the in-frame ones, dropping some. There are some 22,000 clones in the sample; 70% to 85% occur only once, and approximately 21% lies in the top ten. The time point is: cycle 4 day 1 (C4D1), after less than 7 weeks of nivolumab. Every one of the patients relapsed after autologous stem cell transplantation (brentuximab vedotin exposure was variable). The sample here was peripheral blood mononuclear cells (PBMCs), taken before the fourth cycle of nivolumab. These receptors all stem from a human donor with classical Hodgkin lymphoma.

The chain couples TRBV18 to TRBJ1-5, with D perhaps matching TRBD1 (6 bases). Germline CDR1 reads KGHSH; CDR2 reads LQKENI. Trimming cost V 6 bases and J 5 bases, with 17 bases left between them. The CDR3 spans 15 residues. CDR3 region: CASSETGTPYQPQHF. The CDR3 DNA reads TGTGCCAGCTCGGAAACCGGGACACCCTATCAGCCCCAGCATTTT. Drawing the rest from reference TRBV18 and TRBJ1-5, the complete variable domain is NAGVMQNPRHLVRRRGQEARLRCSPMKGHSHVYWYRQLPEEGLKFMVYLQKENIIDESGMPKERFSAEFPKEGPSILRIQQVVRGDSAAYFCASSETGTPYQPQHFGDGTRLSIL.

A few counts support this clone. The rearrangement joins TRBV2 to TRBJ2-1, with D unclear. The germline CDR1 and CDR2 sequences are SNHLY and FYNNEI. There are 11 residues in the CDR3. Trimming removed 5 bases at V and 3 bases at J, with 2 bases between. The CDR3 here is CASSNYNEQFF. The CDR3 DNA reads TGTGCCAGCAGTAACTACAATGAGCAGTTCTTC.

This clone is hyperexpanded by share. The chain carries TRBV23-1 and TRBJ2-7, with 14 bases that match TRBD2. TRBV23-1 is noted as an ORF with a role that remains uncertain. The CDR3 spans 19 residues. V was pared by 6 bases and J by 3 bases, with 16 bases of the junction left unmatched. The CDR3 reads CASSTKRGTSGSRGYEQYF. In nucleotides, the CDR3 is TGCGCCAGCAGCACTAAACGCGGGACTAGCGGGAGCCGAGGCTACGAGCAGTACTTC.

The J gene is TRBJ2-5, the V gene TRBV7-8, with D perhaps assigned TRBD1 or TRBD2 (5 bases each). This CDR3 is 14 amino acids long. Germline-derived CDR1 and CDR2 are SGHVS and FQNEAQ. Deletions cut 5 bases from V and 4 bases from J, with 14 bases between. The CDR3 spells CASSTYAGTETQYF. CDR3 sequence (DNA): TGTGCCAGCAGCACCTACGCCGGGACAGAGACCCAGTACTTC.

The rearrangement links TRBV14 to TRBJ2-1; D might be TRBD1 (5 bases). V was trimmed by 1 base and J by 7 bases, leaving 14 bases between them. The CDR3 totals 15 residues. The germline CDR1 and CDR2 sequences are SGHDN and FVKESK. CDR3: CASSQVNTGWNEQFF. The CDR3 nucleotides read TGTGCCAGCAGCCAAGTGAATACAGGTTGGAATGAGCAGTTCTTC.

V and J are TRBV10-3 and TRBJ1-4; a possible D gene is TRBD1 (5 bases). The CDR3 has 14 amino acids. V dropped 2 bases and J dropped 7 bases, with 11 bases sitting between them. In germline, CDR1 is ENHRY, CDR2 SYGVKD. The CDR3 region is CAISEGQGPEKLFF. CDR3 nucleotide sequence: TGTGCCATCAGTGAGGGGCAGGGTCCTGAAAAACTGTTTTTT.

The CDR3 region has the DNA TGTGCCAGCAGCTTAGTTCCCGCAGGTACCACCGGGGAGCTGTTTTTT. This translates into CASSLVPAGTTGELFF. The chain couples TRBV7-6 to TRBJ2-2; no firm D call. The V end was cut by 1 base, the J end by 4 bases, with 13 bases between. The CDR3 is made up of 16 amino acids. CDR1 is SGHVS and CDR2 is FNYEAQ in the germline V gene.

The rearrangement uses TRBV7-8 and TRBJ2-1; D gene unclear. Germline V gives CDR1 SGHVS, CDR2 FQNEAQ. V lost 3 bases, J lost 10 bases, and 7 bases lay in between. This CDR3 contains 11 residues. Here the CDR3 DNA reads TGTGCCAGCAGCTTGGGAACGGAGCAGTTCTTC. Protein product: CASSLGTEQFF. Drawing the rest from reference TRBV7-8 and TRBJ2-1, the complete variable domain is GAGVSQSPRYKVAKRGQDVALRCDPISGHVSLFWYQQALGQGPEFLTYFQNEAQLDKSGLPSDRFFAERPEGSVSTLKIQRTQQEDSAVYLCASSLGTEQFFGPGTRLTVL.

V and J are TRBV9 and TRBJ2-2; D is undetermined. The CDR3 runs 12 residues. The V end lost 1 base, the J end lost 5 bases, and 3 bases lay between the germline ends. Germline assignment: CDR1 SGDLS and CDR2 YYNGEE. This CDR3 is CASSVQTGELFF. The CDR3 region has the DNA TGTGCCAGCAGCGTACAGACCGGGGAGCTGTTTTTT.

The chain employs TRBV2 and TRBJ1-5; D is possibly TRBD1 (5 bases). Germline-derived CDR1 and CDR2 are SNHLY and FYNNEI. The CDR3 totals 13 residues. The V gene lost 5 bases and the J gene lost 4 bases, with 9 bases spanning the gap. The CDR3 loop reads CASSQGENQPQHF. The CDR3 region has the DNA TGTGCCAGCAGTCAAGGGGAAAATCAGCCCCAGCATTTT.

V usage is TRBV5-1 and J usage is TRBJ1-1; tentative D call: TRBD1 (5 bases). Germline assignment: CDR1 SGHRS and CDR2 YFSETQ. This CDR3 is 16 amino acids long. Trimming removed 0 bases at V and 3 bases at J, with 15 bases between. The CDR3 coding sequence is TGCGCCAGCAGCTTGGTTTCACCGGAGGGGTACACTGAAGCTTTCTTT. It is translated as CASSLVSPEGYTEAFF.

This clone came up a few times. The CDR3 DNA reads TGCAGCGTTGGTCGCAACTTGAACACTGAAGCTTTCTTT. Residues: CSVGRNLNTEAFF. The gene calls are TRBV29-1 and TRBJ1-1, with D hard to call. The CDR3 is made up of 13 amino acids. Germline V gene sequence: CDR1 SQVTM, CDR2 ANQGSEA. V was cut by 4 bases and J by 0 bases, with 9 bases left in between.

The V gene is TRBV27, the J gene TRBJ1-1, with D perhaps matching TRBD1 (5 bases). The length of the CDR3 is 13 residues. Deletions cut 1 base from V and 4 bases from J, with 7 bases between. Looked up from germline, CDR1 is MNHEY and CDR2 is SMNVEV (reference sequence). CDR3 region: CASSLYGGTEAFF. In DNA form, the CDR3 reads TGTGCCAGCAGTTTATATGGGGGCACTGAAGCTTTCTTT.

CDR3 nucleotide sequence: TGTGCCAGCGCTGAGGGGGGTGTTAGTGAAAAACTGTTTTTT. As protein: CASAEGGVSEKLFF. V is TRBV27 and J is TRBJ1-4; a weak D match, TRBD1 (6 bases). V gave up 8 bases and J gave up 7 bases, with 17 bases separating them. Looked up from germline, CDR1 is MNHEY and CDR2 is SMNVEV (reference sequence). This CDR3 comprises 14 residues.

The chain's CDR3 is CASSLLRPGTGAYEQYF. In DNA form, the CDR3 reads TGTGCCAGCAGCTTACTACGCCCCGGGACAGGGGCCTACGAGCAGTACTTC. V and J are TRBV7-9 and TRBJ2-7; 10 bases align to TRBD1. In germline, CDR1 is SEHNR, CDR2 FQNEAQ (reference sequence). This CDR3 region has 17 residues. The junction had 9 bases not matched to a gene; V was cut back by 2 bases and J by 2 bases.

The CDR3 region is CSGWTENYGYTF. CDR3 coding DNA: TGCAGCGGGTGGACAGAAAACTATGGCTACACCTTC. The genes are TRBV29-1 and TRBJ1-2, with D possibly matching TRBD1 (6 bases). Between the trimmed V and J ends, which lost 7 bases and 2 bases, there was a span of 11 bases. The CDR3 extends over 12 amino acids. From germline, CDR1 is SQVTM and CDR2 ANQGSEA.

V gene TRBV5-6 combines with J gene TRBJ1-6, with TRBD1 as a possible D gene (5 bases). The CDR3 spans 16 residues. Trimming stripped 1 base from V and 8 bases from J, with 16 bases between. Looked up from germline, CDR1 is SGHDT and CDR2 is YYEEEE. CDR3 residues: CASSLRGLIAYSPLHF. CDR3 nucleotide sequence: TGTGCCAGCAGCTTGCGGGGCCTCATCGCCTATTCACCCCTCCACTTT.

This clone occurred once. The chain employs TRBV5-4 and TRBJ2-2, with D possibly being TRBD2 (7 bases). Trimming removed 5 bases from V and 5 bases from J, with 10 bases in between. The CDR3 totals 13 residues. Germline CDR1 is SGHNT and CDR2 is YYREEE (reference sequence). The CDR3 is CASRAGATGELFF. CDR3 nucleotide sequence: TGTGCCAGCAGGGCGGGGGCTACCGGGGAGCTGTTTTTT.

The chain joins TRBV7-6 to TRBJ1-1, with a possible D match to TRBD1 (6 bases). From germline, CDR1 is SGHVS and CDR2 FNYEAQ. CDR3 length: 13 amino acids. Trimming stripped 4 bases from V and 8 bases from J, with 14 bases between. The CDR3, as DNA: TGTGCCAGCAGCTCGACAGGCTTAACCGAAGCTTTCTTT. Translating it yields CASSSTGLTEAFF.

This sequence joins TRBV6-1 and TRBJ2-7; D not resolved. The CDR3 loop spans 16 amino acids. Trimming took 0 bases from V and 2 from J, leaving 14 bases between them. Germline V gene sequence: CDR1 MNHNS, CDR2 SASEGT. CDR3 protein: CASSEAFPRAPYEQYF. The CDR3 DNA is TGTGCCAGCAGTGAAGCTTTCCCTAGGGCCCCCTACGAGCAGTACTTC.

The chain joins TRBV19 to TRBJ2-3; maybe TRBD2 (6 bases). Germline V CDR1 and CDR2: LNHDA, SQIVND (reference sequence). The V and J ends lost 3 bases and 8 bases respectively, with 18 bases between them. The CDR3 is 15 amino acids. The CDR3 is CASSILGGGEGTQYF. As DNA, the CDR3 is TGTGCCAGTAGTATCCTCGGAGGCGGGGAAGGTACGCAGTATTTT.

The chain employs TRBV5-1 and TRBJ1-2, with 7 positions matching TRBD1. J lost 8 bases, V lost 4 bases, and 14 bases had no gene match. Germline assignment: CDR1 SGHRS and CDR2 YFSETQ. CDR3 length equals 15 residues. CDR3 DNA sequence: TGCGCCAGCAGCAGTGGACAGGCCACCGGGAGCGGCTACACCTTC. This gives the protein CASSSGQATGSGYTF.

This clone was observed a single time. The CDR3: CASSGSGEYTEAFF. The DNA of the CDR3 is TGTGCCAGCAGTGGCTCAGGGGAATACACTGAAGCTTTCTTT. The chain has TRBV6-1 and TRBJ1-1; D might be TRBD1 (6 bases). The germline CDR1 and CDR2 sequences are MNHNS and SASEGT. CDR3 length: 14 amino acids. V lost 4 bases and J 3 bases, leaving 12 bases between the germline ends.

The gene calls are TRBV10-2 and TRBJ2-7; 14 bases line up with TRBD2. CDR1 is WSHSY and CDR2 is SAAADI in the germline V gene. V trimming: 4 bases; J trimming: 4 bases; junction bases outside the gene matches: 6. The CDR3 sequence is 16 residues long. Here the CDR3 DNA reads TGCGCCAGCAGTGGGAGACTAGCGGGAGGGTGGTACGAGCAGTACTTC. It encodes CASSGRLAGGWYEQYF.

This clone was found a few times. The J gene is TRBJ1-2, the V gene TRBV6-1; no clear D. The CDR3 loop spans 11 amino acids. Germline V gene data show CDR1 as MNHNS and CDR2 as SASEGT. V was trimmed by 9 bases and J by 3 bases, leaving 8 bases between them. CDR3 coding DNA: TGTGCCAGTACGAGAGACTATGGCTACACCTTC. As protein: CASTRDYGYTF.

The J gene is TRBJ1-2, the V gene TRBV4-1; 8 nucleotides align to TRBD1. Germline CDR1 MGHRA, CDR2 YSYEKL. This CDR3 has 16 residues. The V and J ends lost 4 bases and 4 bases, in that order; junction bases with no gene match: 11. The CDR3, as DNA: TGCGCCAGCAGCCCGCTTACAGGGGGTTCCGGCTATGGCTACACCTTC. Its translation is CASSPLTGGSGYGYTF.

In this sample, this clone turned up a few times. The genes are TRBV15 and TRBJ1-3; D is undetermined. CDR1 LNHNV and CDR2 YYDKDF come from the germline V gene (reference sequence). Trimming took off 1 base at V and 3 bases at J, with 7 bases between the two ends. The CDR3 is made up of 14 amino acids. CDR3 coding DNA: TGTGCCACCAGCAGAGCGGGATTTGGAAACACCATATATTTT. It specifies CATSRAGFGNTIYF. Together with reference TRBV15 and TRBJ1-3, the CDR3 gives the full variable domain: DAMVIQNPRYQVTQFGKPVTLSCSQTLNHNVMYWYQQKSSQAPKLLFHYYDKDFNNEADTPDNFQSRRPNTSFCFLDIRSPGLGDTAMYLCATSRAGFGNTIYFGEGSWLTVV.